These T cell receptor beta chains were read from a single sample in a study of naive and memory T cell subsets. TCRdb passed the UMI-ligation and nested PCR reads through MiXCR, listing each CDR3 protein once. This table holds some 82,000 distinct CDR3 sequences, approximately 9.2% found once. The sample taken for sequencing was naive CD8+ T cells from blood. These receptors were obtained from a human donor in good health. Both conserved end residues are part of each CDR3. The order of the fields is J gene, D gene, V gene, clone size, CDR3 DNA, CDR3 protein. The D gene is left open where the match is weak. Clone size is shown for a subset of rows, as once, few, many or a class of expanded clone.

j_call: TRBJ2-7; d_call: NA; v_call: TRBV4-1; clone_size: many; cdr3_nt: TGCGCCAGCAGCCAAGGATTCGGGGAGCAGTACTTC; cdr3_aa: CASSQGFGEQYF
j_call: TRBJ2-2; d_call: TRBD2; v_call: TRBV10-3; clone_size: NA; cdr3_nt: TGTGCCATCAGTGGGAGCGGGAGTACCGGGGAGCTGTTTTTT; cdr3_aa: CAISGSGSTGELFF
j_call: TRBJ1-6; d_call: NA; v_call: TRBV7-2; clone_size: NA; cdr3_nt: TGTGCCAGCAGCTTAGCGCGGCTGAGCTCCTATAATTCACCCCTCCACTTT; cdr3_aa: CASSLARLSSYNSPLHF
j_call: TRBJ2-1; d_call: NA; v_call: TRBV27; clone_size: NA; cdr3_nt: TGTGCCAGCAGTTTATCTTCCCAGAATGAGCAGTTCTTC; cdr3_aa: CASSLSSQNEQFF
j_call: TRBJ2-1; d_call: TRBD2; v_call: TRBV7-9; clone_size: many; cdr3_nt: TGTGCCAGCCCAGACCCGGTAGCGGGATCTATGTTCTTC; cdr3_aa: CASPDPVAGSMFF
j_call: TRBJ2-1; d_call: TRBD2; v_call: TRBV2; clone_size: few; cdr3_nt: TGTGCCAGCAGTATCCTAGCGGGGTACAATGAGCAGTTCTTC; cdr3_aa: CASSILAGYNEQFF
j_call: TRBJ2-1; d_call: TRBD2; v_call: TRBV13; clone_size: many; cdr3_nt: TGTGCCAGCAGCTCGACTAGCGGGACCTACAATGAGCAGTTCTTC; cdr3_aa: CASSSTSGTYNEQFF
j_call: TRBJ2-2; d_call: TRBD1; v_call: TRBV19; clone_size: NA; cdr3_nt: TGTGCCAGTAGGGACAGGGGGGACGGCCGCACCGGGGAGCTGTTTTTT; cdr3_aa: CASRDRGDGRTGELFF
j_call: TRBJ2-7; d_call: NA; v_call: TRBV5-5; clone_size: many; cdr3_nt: TGTGCCAGCAGCTACAGGGACGCCTACGAGCAGTACTTC; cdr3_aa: CASSYRDAYEQYF
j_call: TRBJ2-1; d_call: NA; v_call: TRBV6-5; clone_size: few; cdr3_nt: TGTGCCAGCAGTTACTCTACAGGGCTGGTTTACAATGAGCAGTTCTTC; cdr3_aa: CASSYSTGLVYNEQFF
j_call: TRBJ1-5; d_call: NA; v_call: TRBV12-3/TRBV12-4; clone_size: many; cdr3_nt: TGTGCCAGCAGTGGCCTGGGGGTGAATAGCAATCAGCCCCAGCATTTT; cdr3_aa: CASSGLGVNSNQPQHF
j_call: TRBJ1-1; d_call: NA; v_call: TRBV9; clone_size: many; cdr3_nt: TGTGCCAGCAGCGTCATGAACACTGAAGCTTTCTTT; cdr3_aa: CASSVMNTEAFF
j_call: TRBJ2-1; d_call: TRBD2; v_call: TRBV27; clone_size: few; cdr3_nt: TGTGCCAGCAGTTCTGGACTAGCGGGACCTTTAGATGAGCAGTTCTTC; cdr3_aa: CASSSGLAGPLDEQFF
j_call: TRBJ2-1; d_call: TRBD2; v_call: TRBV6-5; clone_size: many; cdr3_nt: TGTGCCAGCAGTTACTCAGGGACTAGCGCCCTCCGACTAAGCTCCTACAATGAGCAGTTCTTC; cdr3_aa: CASSYSGTSALRLSSYNEQFF
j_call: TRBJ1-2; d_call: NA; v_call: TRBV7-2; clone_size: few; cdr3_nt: TGTGCCAGCAGCTTGGCCCGTATAGACTATGGCTACACCTTC; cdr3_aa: CASSLARIDYGYTF
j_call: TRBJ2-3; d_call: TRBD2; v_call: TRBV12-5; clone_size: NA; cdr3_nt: TGTGCTAGTGGTTCGGCCGGGACTAGCGCTTACGAGGCGGATACGCAGTATTTT; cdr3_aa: CASGSAGTSAYEADTQYF
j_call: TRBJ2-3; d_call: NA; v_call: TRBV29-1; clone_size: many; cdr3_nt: TGCAGCGTTTGTGAAGTTGGGACCACAGATACGCAGTATTTT; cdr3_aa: CSVCEVGTTDTQYF
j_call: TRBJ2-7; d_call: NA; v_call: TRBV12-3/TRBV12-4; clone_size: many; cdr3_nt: TGTGCCAGCAGTTTTATGAACGAGCAGTACTTC; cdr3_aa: CASSFMNEQYF
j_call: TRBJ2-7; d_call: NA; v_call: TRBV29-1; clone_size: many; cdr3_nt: TGCAGCGTCCTAAGGACAGACCCGCCGCTTAGCTTC; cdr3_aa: CSVLRTDPPLSF
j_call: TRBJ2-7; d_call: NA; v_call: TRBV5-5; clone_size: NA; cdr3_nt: TGTGCCAGCAGCTCGGATGGGAGTGGATGGGGAGTTAGGTCCTACGAGCAGTACTTC; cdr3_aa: CASSSDGSGWGVRSYEQYF
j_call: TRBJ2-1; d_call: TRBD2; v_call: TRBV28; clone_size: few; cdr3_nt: TGTGCCAGCAGTTTGTTATTAGCGGGAGGGCCCGGCAATGAGCAGTTCTTC; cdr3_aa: CASSLLLAGGPGNEQFF
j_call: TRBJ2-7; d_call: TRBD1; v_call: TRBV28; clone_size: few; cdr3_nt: TGTGCCAGCCAGAGGGTGACAGGGAAATACGAGCAGTACTTC; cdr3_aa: CASQRVTGKYEQYF
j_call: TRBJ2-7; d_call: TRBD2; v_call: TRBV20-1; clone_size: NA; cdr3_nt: TGCAGTGCTCCCACGGGAGGGGGGAACTACGAGCAGTACTTC; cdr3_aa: CSAPTGGGNYEQYF
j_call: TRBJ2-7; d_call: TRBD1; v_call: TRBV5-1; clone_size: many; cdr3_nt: TGCGCCAGCAGCTTGGCCCCGGACAGGGGTTTATCCTACGAGCAGTACTTC; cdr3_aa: CASSLAPDRGLSYEQYF
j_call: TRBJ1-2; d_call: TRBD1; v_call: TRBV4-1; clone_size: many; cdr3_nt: TGCGCCAGCAGCCCTCAACCTTCCGACAGGGGGCGGGATGGCTACACCTTC; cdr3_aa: CASSPQPSDRGRDGYTF
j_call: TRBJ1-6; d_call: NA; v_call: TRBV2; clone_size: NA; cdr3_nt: TGTGCCAGCAGTTCGAACCGGTTTGGGGGGACTGGGAATTCACCCCTCCACTTT; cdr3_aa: CASSSNRFGGTGNSPLHF
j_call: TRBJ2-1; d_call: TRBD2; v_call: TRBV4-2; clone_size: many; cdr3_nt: TGTGCCAGCTGGGGGGGTGGCTCCTACAATGAGCAGTTCTTC; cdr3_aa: CASWGGGSYNEQFF
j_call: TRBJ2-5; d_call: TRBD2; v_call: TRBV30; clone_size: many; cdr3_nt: TGTGCCTGCCCGATAGCGGGGGAGACCCAGTACTTC; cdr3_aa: CACPIAGETQYF
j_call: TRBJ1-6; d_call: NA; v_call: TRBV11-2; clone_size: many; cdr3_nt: TGTGCCAGCAGCACCCTCCCCCCAGGGACCTCACCCCTCCACTTT; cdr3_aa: CASSTLPPGTSPLHF
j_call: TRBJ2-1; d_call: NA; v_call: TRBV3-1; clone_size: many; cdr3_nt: TGTGCCAGCAGTCTCGCCCACGGGGATGAGCAGTTCTTC; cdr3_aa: CASSLAHGDEQFF
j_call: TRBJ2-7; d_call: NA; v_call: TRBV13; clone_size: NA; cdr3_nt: TGTGCCAGCAGCCGATTCTCCTACGAGCAGTACTTC; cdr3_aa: CASSRFSYEQYF
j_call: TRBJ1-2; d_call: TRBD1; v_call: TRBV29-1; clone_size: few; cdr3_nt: TGCAGCGTCGAAGACAGGGTCGGCTACACCTTC; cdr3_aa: CSVEDRVGYTF
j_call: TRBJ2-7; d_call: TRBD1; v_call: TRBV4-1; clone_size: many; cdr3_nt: TGCGCCAGCAGCCTTCCCGGGACAGCCGCCTACGAGCAGTACTTC; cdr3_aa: CASSLPGTAAYEQYF
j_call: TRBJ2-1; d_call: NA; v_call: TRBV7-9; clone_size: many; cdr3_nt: TGTGCCAGCAGCGGGGACGGAGACAATGAGCAGTTCTTC; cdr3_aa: CASSGDGDNEQFF
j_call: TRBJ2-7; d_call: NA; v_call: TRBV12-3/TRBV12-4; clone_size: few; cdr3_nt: TGTGCCAGCAGTTTAGTTGGTAGTAATGGGCAGTACTTC; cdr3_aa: CASSLVGSNGQYF
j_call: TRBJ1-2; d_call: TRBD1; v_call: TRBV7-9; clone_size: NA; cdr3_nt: TGTGCCAGCAGCAGGGACAGGGCCCGGGCTAACTATGGCTACACCTTC; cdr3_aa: CASSRDRARANYGYTF
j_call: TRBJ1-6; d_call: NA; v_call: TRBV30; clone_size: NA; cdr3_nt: TGTGCCTGGAGGGCGGGGGTGACTTATAATTCACCCCTCCACTTT; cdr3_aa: CAWRAGVTYNSPLHF
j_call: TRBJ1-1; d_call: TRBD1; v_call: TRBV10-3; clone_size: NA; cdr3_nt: TGTGCCATCAGTGCGACAGGGGGCTTTGAAGCTTTCTTT; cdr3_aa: CAISATGGFEAFF
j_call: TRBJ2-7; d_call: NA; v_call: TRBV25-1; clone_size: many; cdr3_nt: TGTGCCAGCAGTGTGCGGGGAGTCTCCTACGAGCAGTACTTC; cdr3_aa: CASSVRGVSYEQYF
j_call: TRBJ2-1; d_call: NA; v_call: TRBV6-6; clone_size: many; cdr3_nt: TGTGCCAGCAGTGTCCGGGACCCCTCGCGCAATGAGCAGTTCTTC; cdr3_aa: CASSVRDPSRNEQFF
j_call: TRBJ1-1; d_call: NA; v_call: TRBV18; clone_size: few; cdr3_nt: TGTGCCAGCTCACCACCGCAGGGAATCCCTGAAGCTTTCTTT; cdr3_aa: CASSPPQGIPEAFF
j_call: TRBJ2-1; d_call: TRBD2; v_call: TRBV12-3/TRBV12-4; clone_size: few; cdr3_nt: TGTGCCAGCAGGCCCGGGGGGGATGAGCAGTTCTTC; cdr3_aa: CASRPGGDEQFF
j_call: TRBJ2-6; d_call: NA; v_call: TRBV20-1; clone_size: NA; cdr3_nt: TGCAGTGCGACCCCCGAACTTAGCTCTGGGGCCAACGTCCTGACTTTC; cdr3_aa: CSATPELSSGANVLTF
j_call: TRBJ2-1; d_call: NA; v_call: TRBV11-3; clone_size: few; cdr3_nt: TGTGCCAGCAGCTTATTAGCGGACTACAATGAGCAGTTCTTC; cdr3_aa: CASSLLADYNEQFF
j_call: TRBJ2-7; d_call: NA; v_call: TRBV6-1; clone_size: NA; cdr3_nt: TGTGCCAGCAGTGAATGGCAGGGGACCTCCTACGAGCAGTACTTC; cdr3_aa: CASSEWQGTSYEQYF
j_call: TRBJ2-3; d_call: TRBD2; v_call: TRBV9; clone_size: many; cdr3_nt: TGTGCCAGCGGGATAGCGCAAGGACTAGATGCGCCCACAGATACGCAGTATTTT; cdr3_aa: CASGIAQGLDAPTDTQYF
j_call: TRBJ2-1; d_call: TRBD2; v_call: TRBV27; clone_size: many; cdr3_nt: TGTGCCAGCACCCTATATAGCGGGGATTCCTACAATGAGCAGTTCTTC; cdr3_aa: CASTLYSGDSYNEQFF
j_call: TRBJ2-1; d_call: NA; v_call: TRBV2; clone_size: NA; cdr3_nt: TGTGCCAGCAGTGACAGCCCGACTTGGGGCAATGAGCAGTTCTTC; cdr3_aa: CASSDSPTWGNEQFF
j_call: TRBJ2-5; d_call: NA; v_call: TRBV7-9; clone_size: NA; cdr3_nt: TGTGCCAGCAGCTTAGGGGAAGAGACCCAGTACTTC; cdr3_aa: CASSLGEETQYF
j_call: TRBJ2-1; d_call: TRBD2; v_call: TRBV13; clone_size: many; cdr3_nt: TGTGCCAGCAGCTTCGCTCTAGCGGGGTACAATGAGCAGTTCTTC; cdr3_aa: CASSFALAGYNEQFF
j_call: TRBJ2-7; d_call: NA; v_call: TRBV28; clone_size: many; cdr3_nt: TGTGCCAGCAGTTTGAACGAGCAGTACTTC; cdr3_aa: CASSLNEQYF
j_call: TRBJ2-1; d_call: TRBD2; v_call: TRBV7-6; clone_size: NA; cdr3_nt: TGTGCCAGCAGCTTAGCGACGCCCGGGACTAGCCCCCAAAGTGAGCAGTTCTTC; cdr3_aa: CASSLATPGTSPQSEQFF
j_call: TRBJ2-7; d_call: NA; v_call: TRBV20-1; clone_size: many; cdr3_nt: TGCAGTGCTAGGTCCAGGGAAGACTACGAGCAGTACTTC; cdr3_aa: CSARSREDYEQYF
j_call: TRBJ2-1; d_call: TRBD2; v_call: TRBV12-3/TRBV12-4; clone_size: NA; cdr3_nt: TGTGCCAGCAGTCACGGGACTAGCTCCTACAATGAGCAGTTCTTC; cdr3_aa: CASSHGTSSYNEQFF
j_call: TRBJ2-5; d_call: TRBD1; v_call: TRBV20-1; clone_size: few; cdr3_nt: TGCAGTGCTCATACTGGAAACAGGGGCGAAGAGACCCAGTACTTC; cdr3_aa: CSAHTGNRGEETQYF
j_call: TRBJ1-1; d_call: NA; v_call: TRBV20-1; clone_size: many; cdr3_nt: TGCAGTGCTCAGGAGGCCGAAGCTTTCTTT; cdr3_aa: CSAQEAEAFF
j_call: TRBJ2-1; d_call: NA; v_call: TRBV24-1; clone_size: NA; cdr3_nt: TGTGCCACCAGTCACCCCATGCAGGGATCATACAATGAGCAGTTCTTC; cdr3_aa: CATSHPMQGSYNEQFF
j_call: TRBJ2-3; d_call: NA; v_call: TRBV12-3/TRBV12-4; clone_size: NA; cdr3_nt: TGTGCCAGCAGTCCCACCCCGGGGCTTAGCACAGATACGCAGTATTTT; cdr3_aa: CASSPTPGLSTDTQYF
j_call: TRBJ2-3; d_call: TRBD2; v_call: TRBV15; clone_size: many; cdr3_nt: TGTGCCACCAGCAGAGTAGGCGGGGGACTCACAGATACGCAGTATTTT; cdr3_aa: CATSRVGGGLTDTQYF